This section outlines one TCR beta chain sequence together with its context. Generation of TCR beta cDNA was performed by 5'RACE template switching incorporating UMIs. TCRdb re-called the 5' RACE reads; every CDR3 protein appears as one record, without DNA. Reported are about 260,000 distinct CDR3 sequences; the ten largest clones contain around 0.37%. This sample stems from a study of T cells expressing NK-cell markers. Study-level background: Cells sorted as CD3+CD56+NKG2C+, CD3+CD56+NKG2C- and CD3+CD56-NKG2C+ T cells supplied the TCR beta repertoires. The sequencing cohort of eight donors included seven HCMV-seropositive individuals and one seronegative individual.

This CDR3 comprises 13 residues. Per the germline V gene, CDR1 is SGHTA and CDR2 is FQGNSA. Material for sequencing was blood T cells: a sorted CD56 or NKG2C T cell subset, CD4+ or CD8+ T cells, or bulk PBMC T cells (not recorded which). This TCR derives from a man aged 18 to 30 in good health. The chain has TRBV7-2 and TRBJ2-5; TCRdb outputs TRBD2, but without DNA this stays unchecked. This chain's CDR3 is CASSFVARETQYF.